This T cell receptor (beta chain) comes out of a study of a mutant IDH1 vaccine in newly diagnosed glioma. Whole-study context: Commencement of vaccination occurred 4-6 weeks following radiotherapy alone, or concurrently with temozolomide cycles. Beforehand, treatment had been radiotherapy, temozolomide, or both; the majority received both. Study outcomes and limitations: Shifts in the top peripheral T cell clonotypes seemed unrelated to pseudoprogression.

Looked up from germline, CDR1 is LNHNV and CDR2 is YYDKDF (reference sequence). The trim removed 3 bases at V and 3 bases at J, leaving 7 bases unmatched. This CDR3 is built from 18 residues. Time point meaning: week 11, during vaccination. Vaccination used 300 ug of mutant IDH1 20-mer peptide per dose, with topical imiquimod. Remarks on this clone: As yet, its antigen is unknown.

Clones were sequenced by immunoSEQ multiplex PCR, and TCRdb holds only the in-frame ones, with some missing. The data contain roughly 110,000 clones, roughly 88% of them singletons. Specimen: PBMCs, collected from a glioma patient whose treatment included an IDH1 peptide vaccine. The chain is built from TRBV15 and TRBJ2-1, with 14 bases lining up with TRBD2. The receptor comes from a woman aged 45-59 years with glioma. The chain's CDR3 is CATSRDGTSGRLYNEQFF. Here the CDR3 DNA reads TGTGCCACCAGCAGGGATGGGACTAGCGGGAGACTCTACAATGAGCAGTTCTTC.